The 21 T cell receptor beta chains presented below share a single source sample, sequenced in a study of blood T cell repertoires in COVID-19. Profiling relied on immunoSEQ multiplex PCR, and the TCRdb table lists in-frame clones only, not all of them. Here the sample spans about 320,000 clones, over 70% being singletons. Sequenced: PBMCs or T cells enriched from blood (not recorded which). The source of these receptors is a man under 40 who had recovered from COVID-19.

The chain combines TRBV5-1 with TRBJ2-3; 9 bases are a match to TRBD1. The germline gives CDR1 SGHRS, CDR2 YFSETQ. J gave up 2 bases and V 2 bases, and 9 bases lay outside the gene matches. This CDR3 spans 17 amino acids. This CDR3 reads CASSFLGQGGHTDTQYF. The CDR3 region has the DNA TGCGCCAGCAGCTTCCTGGGACAGGGAGGTCACACAGATACGCAGTATTTT.

The V call is TRBV28, the J call TRBJ1-1, with 7 bases that match TRBD1. CDR1 and CDR2 (germline): MDHEN, SYDVKM. The V and J ends lost 5 bases and 4 bases, in that order; junction bases with no gene match: 7. This CDR3 spans 14 amino acids. The CDR3 DNA reads TGTGCCAGCAGTATGACAGGGAAGGGCACTGAAGCTTTCTTT. It specifies CASSMTGKGTEAFF.

The rearrangement links TRBV11-2 to TRBJ2-7; D remains ambiguous. V lost 2 bases, J lost 5 bases, and 10 bases lay in between. CDR3 length: 13 amino acids. Germline values: CDR1 SGHAT, CDR2 FQNNGV. CDR3 sequence reads: CASSLTGPHEQYF. DNA of the CDR3: TGTGCCAGCAGCTTAACGGGTCCCCACGAGCAGTACTTC.

This chain links TRBV2 with TRBJ1-6, with TRBD1 matching 7 bases. CDR1 is SNHLY and CDR2 is FYNNEI in the germline V gene. This CDR3 contains 16 residues. J lost 9 bases, V lost 0 bases, and 8 bases had no gene match. The CDR3 reads CASSEALGQGGSPLHF. Here the CDR3 DNA reads TGTGCCAGCAGTGAAGCGCTTGGGCAGGGGGGTTCACCCCTCCACTTT.

V and J are TRBV19 and TRBJ2-5; possibly TRBD1 for D (5 bases). In germline, CDR1 is LNHDA, CDR2 SQIVND (reference sequence). Trimming pared 2 bases from V and 2 bases from J, leaving 9 bases between. The CDR3 contains 14 residues. The CDR3 bases are TGTGCCAGTAGTATATCAGGGCCACAAGAGACCCAGTACTTC. It translates to CASSISGPQETQYF.

The chain is built from TRBV5-1 and TRBJ1-1, with D possibly matching TRBD1 (5 bases). V was pared by 2 bases and J by 1 base, with 12 bases between. Germline V gene lookup returns CDR1 SGHRS and CDR2 YFSETQ. The CDR3 sequence is 15 residues long. The CDR3, as DNA: TGCGCCAGCAGCTTTCATCAGGGAACGAACACTGAAGCTTTCTTT. It encodes CASSFHQGTNTEAFF.

The genes are TRBV3-1 (or the pseudogene TRBV3-2) and TRBJ2-3; the D gene is possibly TRBD1 (6 bases). CDR3 length equals 16 residues. The V gene lost 2 bases and the J gene lost 6 bases, with 18 bases spanning the gap. CDR1 is LGHDT and CDR2 is YNNKEL in the germline V gene (reference sequence). Here the CDR3 reads CASSQPGEFNRDTQYF. CDR3 coding DNA: TGTGCCAGCAGCCAACCAGGGGAATTCAACCGGGATACGCAGTATTTT.

The chain carries TRBV5-1 and TRBJ2-1; 11 nucleotides line up with TRBD1. The CDR3 loop spans 17 amino acids. The trim removed 3 bases at V and 2 bases at J, leaving 7 bases unmatched. The germline V gene has CDR1 SGHRS and CDR2 YFSETQ. CDR3 region: CASSWTGGYSPYNEQFF. CDR3 DNA: TGCGCCAGCAGCTGGACAGGGGGCTACTCGCCCTACAATGAGCAGTTCTTC. Complete variable domain (other parts from reference TRBV5-1 and TRBJ2-1): KAGVTQTPRYLIKTRGQQVTLSCSPISGHRSVSWYQQTPGQGLQFLFEYFSETQRNKGNFPGRFSGRQFSNSRSEMNVSTLELGDSALYLCASSWTGGYSPYNEQFFGPGTRLTVL.

This clone showed up just once. This chain links TRBV9 with TRBJ2-4; 11 bases are shared with TRBD2. This CDR3 has 15 amino acids. With V trimmed by 3 bases and J by 1 base, 0 bases remained unmatched. Germline V gene data show CDR1 as SGDLS and CDR2 as YYNGEE. The CDR3 coding sequence is TGTGCCAGCAGCGCTAGCGGGGGGGCCAAAAACATTCAGTACTTC. Translating gives CASSASGGAKNIQYF.

The rearrangement joins TRBV27 to TRBJ1-2; 11 bases match TRBD1. Unmatched junction bases numbered 7, after V lost 3 bases and J lost 7 bases. Germline CDR1 is MNHEY and CDR2 is SMNVEV (reference sequence). The CDR3 is 15 residues long. CDR3 nucleotides: TGTGCCAGCAGTTTCCGGGACAGGGGGGTGAGTGGCTACACCTTC. Translated, it gives CASSFRDRGVSGYTF.

This clone was observed a handful of times. The chain recombines TRBV2 with TRBJ2-1, with 7 bases identical to TRBD1. Unmatched junction bases numbered 6, after V lost 6 bases and J lost 4 bases. Looked up from germline, CDR1 is SNHLY and CDR2 is FYNNEI. This CDR3 spans 14 amino acids. The CDR3 nucleotides read TGTGCCAGCAGCCGACAGGGAAAATACAATGAGCAGTTCTTC. It is translated as CASSRQGKYNEQFF.

This clone was recorded only once. The chain uses TRBV6-1 and TRBJ1-4, with D perhaps TRBD1 (6 bases). With 1 base removed from V and 7 bases from J, the gap between germline ends came to 10 bases. This CDR3 has 14 amino acids. From germline, CDR1 is MNHNS and CDR2 SASEGT. In nucleotides, the CDR3 is TGTGCCAGCAGTGAAGGTGGGGGCACTGAAAAACTGTTTTTT. Its translation is CASSEGGGTEKLFF.

This chain uses TRBV4-1 with TRBJ1-5; D might be TRBD1 (6 bases). Germline V lookup: CDR1 MGHRA, CDR2 YSYEKL. V dropped 0 bases and J dropped 5 bases, with 14 bases sitting between them. This CDR3 has 16 residues. CDR3: CASSQEFRQGYQPQHF. In nucleotides, the CDR3 is TGCGCCAGCAGCCAAGAATTTCGGCAGGGGTATCAGCCCCAGCATTTT.

The gene calls are TRBV19 and TRBJ2-7, with 7 bases matching TRBD1. Trimming took 0 bases from V and 7 from J; bases not matched to a gene: 18. The CDR3 is made up of 18 amino acids. Germline CDR1 and CDR2: LNHDA and SQIVND (reference sequence). The CDR3 region is CASSIDTYRGRTPLEQYF. DNA for the CDR3: TGTGCCAGTAGTATAGACACTTACAGGGGTCGCACCCCCTTGGAGCAGTACTTC.

The gene calls are TRBV28 and TRBJ1-2, with 10 bases aligning to TRBD1. Germline CDR1 is MDHEN and CDR2 is SYDVKM. The V and J ends lost 3 bases and 5 bases, in that order; junction bases with no gene match: 6. The CDR3 length is 15 residues. DNA for the CDR3: TGTGCCAGCAGTTTTGGACAGGGGGATTGGTATGGCTACACCTTC. It translates to CASSFGQGDWYGYTF.

This clone was recorded once. The rearrangement uses TRBV5-1 and TRBJ2-3; a weak D match, TRBD2 (8 bases). This CDR3 contains 16 residues. V was trimmed by 4 bases and J by 5 bases, leaving 20 bases between them. Germline V lookup: CDR1 SGHRS, CDR2 YFSETQ. The CDR3 loop reads CASSPGGGWAGDTQYF. CDR3 sequence (DNA): TGCGCCAGCAGCCCGGGAGGGGGCTGGGCTGGAGATACGCAGTATTTT.

The chain recombines TRBV2 with TRBJ2-3; D ambiguous. Per germline, CDR1 SNHLY and CDR2 FYNNEI. CDR3 length: 13 amino acids. Trimming left V 8 bases short and J 3 bases short, with 12 bases between. The CDR3 DNA is TGTGCCAGCGTGACAACCTTAACAGATACGCAGTATTTT. It specifies CASVTTLTDTQYF.

This chain links TRBV5-1 with TRBJ2-5, with 12 bases identical to TRBD2. After removal of 0 bases from V and 2 bases from J, the junction contained 8 bases not matched to a gene. Germline V gene lookup returns CDR1 SGHRS and CDR2 YFSETQ. This CDR3 is 18 amino acids long. CDR3 in amino acids: CASSLAGASGGAQETQYF. The CDR3 DNA sequence: TGCGCCAGCAGCTTGGCCGGAGCTAGCGGGGGGGCACAAGAGACCCAGTACTTC.

This rearrangement joins TRBV5-1 to TRBJ2-1; D ambiguous. The germline V and J ends were trimmed by 1 base and 3 bases, with 11 bases remaining between them. The CDR3 loop spans 15 amino acids. CDR1 is SGHRS, CDR2 YFSETQ, per germline. In DNA, the CDR3 is TGCGCCAGCAGCTTGTATATTGGCCTCTACAATGAGCAGTTCTTC. Translation gives CASSLYIGLYNEQFF. Combining the CDR3 with reference TRBV5-1 and TRBJ2-1 gives the whole variable domain KAGVTQTPRYLIKTRGQQVTLSCSPISGHRSVSWYQQTPGQGLQFLFEYFSETQRNKGNFPGRFSGRQFSNSRSEMNVSTLELGDSALYLCASSLYIGLYNEQFFGPGTRLTVL.

The rearrangement uses TRBV27 and TRBJ1-5; D unclear. From germline, CDR1 is MNHEY and CDR2 SMNVEV (reference sequence). This CDR3 spans 15 amino acids. V was clipped by 2 bases and J by 0 bases, with 8 bases between them. CDR3 amino acids: CASSLLAYSNQPQHF. CDR3 DNA: TGTGCCAGCAGTTTACTGGCATATAGCAATCAGCCCCAGCATTTT.

CDR3 nucleotide sequence: TGCGCCAGCAGCGTCGGGACAGGGGTGGGCACCGGGGAGCTGTTTTTT. It yields the protein CASSVGTGVGTGELFF. The chain links TRBV5-1 to TRBJ2-2; the match to TRBD1 covers 10 bases. This CDR3 spans 16 amino acids. Germline V lookup: CDR1 SGHRS, CDR2 YFSETQ. V was clipped by 4 bases and J by 4 bases; unmatched bases: 7. Full variable domain (outside the CDR3, taken from reference TRBV5-1 and TRBJ2-2): KAGVTQTPRYLIKTRGQQVTLSCSPISGHRSVSWYQQTPGQGLQFLFEYFSETQRNKGNFPGRFSGRQFSNSRSEMNVSTLELGDSALYLCASSVGTGVGTGELFFGEGSRLTVL.